This T cell receptor beta chain appears in the sequencing data of a study of CD8+CD57+ T cells in acquired aplastic anemia. Previously, flow cytometry had revealed CD8+CD57+ cell expansion in the patients chosen for sequencing. Points on this clonotype: Its antigen is not known.

Profiles of TCR beta VDJ and CDR3 were generated from a genomic DNA template. TCRdb re-called the reads with MiXCR, one entry per CDR3 protein. The table has approximately 57,000 distinct CDR3 sequences, 55% to 70% seen once. Germline values: CDR1 SNHLY, CDR2 FYNNEI. V was pared by 4 bases and J by 9 bases, with 6 bases of the junction left unmatched. There are 14 residues in the CDR3. Study-wide results and caveats: A set of some 28 CD8+ CDR3 sequences was shared between patients and controls, and these sequences appeared highly expressed in patients.

The sequencing input was sorted CD4+, CD8+, or CD8+CD57+ T cells (not recorded which) from PBMCs. This sequence originates from a human donor with aplastic anemia. The chain couples TRBV2 to TRBJ2-1; TRBD1 matches at 10 bases. In nucleotides, the CDR3 is TGTGCCAGCAGTGTAACCGGGACAGGGGTTGAGCAGTTCTTC. Translated: CASSVTGTGVEQFF.